The source of this T cell receptor beta chain is a study of T cell responses to AZD1222 COVID-19 vaccine. The assay was immunoSEQ multiplex PCR, and TCRdb's table has in-frame clones only and misses some. This table has roughly 150,000 clones, about nine tenths appearing once. V was clipped by 5 bases and J by 5 bases, with 12 bases between them. The CDR3 loop spans 14 amino acids. From germline, CDR1 is SGHTA and CDR2 FQGTGA. The gene calls are TRBV7-3 and TRBJ2-2; D is possibly TRBD1 (5 bases). The sample consisted of peripheral blood, taken 28 days after the second AZD1222 dose. This receptor was obtained from an adult who received the AZD1222 COVID-19 vaccine. CDR3 bases: TGTGCCAGCAGCCCGATCGACAGTACCGGGGAGCTGTTTTTT. Translation gives CASSPIDSTGELFF.